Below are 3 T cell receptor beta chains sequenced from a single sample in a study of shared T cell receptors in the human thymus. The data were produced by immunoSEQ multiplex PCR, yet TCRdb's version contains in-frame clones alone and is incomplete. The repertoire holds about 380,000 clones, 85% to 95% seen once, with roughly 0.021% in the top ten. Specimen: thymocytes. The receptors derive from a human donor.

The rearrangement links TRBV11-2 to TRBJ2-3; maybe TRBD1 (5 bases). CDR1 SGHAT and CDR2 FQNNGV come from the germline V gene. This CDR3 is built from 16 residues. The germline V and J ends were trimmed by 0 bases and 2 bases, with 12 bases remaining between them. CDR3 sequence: CASSLDVEGDTDTQYF. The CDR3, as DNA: TGTGCCAGCAGCTTAGACGTGGAAGGGGACACAGATACGCAGTATTTT.

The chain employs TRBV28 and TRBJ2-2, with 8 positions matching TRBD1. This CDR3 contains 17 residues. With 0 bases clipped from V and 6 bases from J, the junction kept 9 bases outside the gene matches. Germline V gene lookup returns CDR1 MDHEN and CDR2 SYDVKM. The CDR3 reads CASSLCGQGNGAGELFF. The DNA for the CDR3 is TGTGCCAGCAGTTTATGCGGACAGGGTAATGGGGCCGGGGAGCTGTTTTTT.

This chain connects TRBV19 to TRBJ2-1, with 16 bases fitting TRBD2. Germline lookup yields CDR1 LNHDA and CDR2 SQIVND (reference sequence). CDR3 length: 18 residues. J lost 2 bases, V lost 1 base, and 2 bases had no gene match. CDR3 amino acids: CASSIAGLAGGPYNEQFF. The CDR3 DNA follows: TGTGCCAGTAGTATAGCGGGACTAGCGGGAGGGCCCTACAATGAGCAGTTCTTC.